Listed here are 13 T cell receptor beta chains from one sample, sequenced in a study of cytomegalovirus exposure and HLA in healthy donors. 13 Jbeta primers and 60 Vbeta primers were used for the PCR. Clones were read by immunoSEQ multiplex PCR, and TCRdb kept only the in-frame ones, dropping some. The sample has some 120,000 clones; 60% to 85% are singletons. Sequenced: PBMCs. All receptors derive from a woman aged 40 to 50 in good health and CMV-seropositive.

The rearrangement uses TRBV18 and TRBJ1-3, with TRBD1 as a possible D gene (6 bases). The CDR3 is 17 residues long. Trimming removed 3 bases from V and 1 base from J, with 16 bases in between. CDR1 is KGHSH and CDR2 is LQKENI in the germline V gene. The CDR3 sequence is CASSPSTGQFSGNTIYF. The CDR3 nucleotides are TGTGCCAGCTCACCGTCGACAGGACAGTTTTCTGGAAACACCATATATTTT.

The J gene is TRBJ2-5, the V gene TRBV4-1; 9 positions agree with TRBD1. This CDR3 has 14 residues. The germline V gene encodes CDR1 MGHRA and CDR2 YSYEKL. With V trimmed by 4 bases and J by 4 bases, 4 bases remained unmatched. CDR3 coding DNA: TGCGCCAGCAGCCTCGGACAGGGGATAGAGACCCAGTACTTC. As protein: CASSLGQGIETQYF.

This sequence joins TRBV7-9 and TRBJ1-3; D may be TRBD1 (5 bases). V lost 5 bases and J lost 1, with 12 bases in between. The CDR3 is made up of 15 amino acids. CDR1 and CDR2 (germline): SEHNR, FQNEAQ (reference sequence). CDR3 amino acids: CASSASRDSGNTIYF. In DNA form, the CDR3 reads TGTGCCAGCAGCGCCAGCAGGGATTCTGGAAACACCATATATTTT.

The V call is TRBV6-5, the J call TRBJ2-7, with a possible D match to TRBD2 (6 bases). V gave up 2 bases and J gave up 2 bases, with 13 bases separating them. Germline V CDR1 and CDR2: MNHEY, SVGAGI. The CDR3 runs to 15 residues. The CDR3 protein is CASSYHGRETYEQYF. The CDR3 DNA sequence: TGTGCCAGCAGTTACCACGGACGGGAGACCTACGAGCAGTACTTC.

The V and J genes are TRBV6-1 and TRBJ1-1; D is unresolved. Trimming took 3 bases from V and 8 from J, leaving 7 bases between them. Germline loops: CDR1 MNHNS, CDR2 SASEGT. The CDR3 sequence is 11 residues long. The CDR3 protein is CASSDPREAFF. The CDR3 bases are TGTGCCAGCAGTGATCCCAGAGAAGCTTTCTTT.

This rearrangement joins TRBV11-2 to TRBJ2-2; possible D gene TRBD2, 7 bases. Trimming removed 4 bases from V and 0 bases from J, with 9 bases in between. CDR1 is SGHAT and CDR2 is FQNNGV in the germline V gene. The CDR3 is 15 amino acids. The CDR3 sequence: CASSWGGANTGELFF. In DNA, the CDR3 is TGTGCCAGCAGCTGGGGGGGCGCGAACACCGGGGAGCTGTTTTTT.

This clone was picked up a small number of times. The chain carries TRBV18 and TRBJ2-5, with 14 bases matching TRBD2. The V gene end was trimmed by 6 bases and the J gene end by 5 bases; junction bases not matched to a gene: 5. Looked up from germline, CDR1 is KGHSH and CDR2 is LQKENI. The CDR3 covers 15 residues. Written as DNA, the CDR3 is TGTGCCAGCTCGCCTCGACTAGCGGGGGGGGAGACCCAGTACTTC. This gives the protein CASSPRLAGGETQYF.

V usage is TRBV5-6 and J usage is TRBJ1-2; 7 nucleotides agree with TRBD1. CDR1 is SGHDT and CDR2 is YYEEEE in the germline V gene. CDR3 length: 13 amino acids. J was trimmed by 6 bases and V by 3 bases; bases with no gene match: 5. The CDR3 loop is CASSSHRGDGYTF. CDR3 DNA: TGTGCCAGCAGCTCCCACAGGGGTGATGGCTACACCTTC.

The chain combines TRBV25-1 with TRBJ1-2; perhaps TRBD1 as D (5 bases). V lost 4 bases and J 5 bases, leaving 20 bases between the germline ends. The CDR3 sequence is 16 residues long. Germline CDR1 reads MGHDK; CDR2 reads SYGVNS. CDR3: CASSGPTQDLRYGYTF. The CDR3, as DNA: TGTGCCAGCAGTGGACCCACACAGGACCTCAGATATGGCTACACCTTC.

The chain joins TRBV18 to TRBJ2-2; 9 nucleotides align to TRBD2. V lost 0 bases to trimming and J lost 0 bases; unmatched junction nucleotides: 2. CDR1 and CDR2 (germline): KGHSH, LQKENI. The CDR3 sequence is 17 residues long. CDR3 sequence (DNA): TGTGCCAGCTCACCACCGAGCGGGGGGCCGAACACCGGGGAGCTGTTTTTT. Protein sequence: CASSPPSGGPNTGELFF. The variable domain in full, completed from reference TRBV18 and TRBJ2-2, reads NAGVMQNPRHLVRRRGQEARLRCSPMKGHSHVYWYRQLPEEGLKFMVYLQKENIIDESGMPKERFSAEFPKEGPSILRIQQVVRGDSAAYFCASSPPSGGPNTGELFFGEGSRLTVL.

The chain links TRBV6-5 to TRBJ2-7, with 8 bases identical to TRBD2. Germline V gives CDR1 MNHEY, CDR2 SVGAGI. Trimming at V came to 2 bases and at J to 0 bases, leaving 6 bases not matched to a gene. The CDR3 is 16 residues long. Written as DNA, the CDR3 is TGTGCCAGCAGTTACAATTGGCGGGGGGCCTCCTACGAGCAGTACTTC. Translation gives CASSYNWRGASYEQYF.

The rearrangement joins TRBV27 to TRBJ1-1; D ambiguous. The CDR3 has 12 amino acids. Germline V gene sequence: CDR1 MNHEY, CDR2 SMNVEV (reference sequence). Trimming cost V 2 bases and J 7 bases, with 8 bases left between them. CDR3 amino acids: CASSLNNGEAFF. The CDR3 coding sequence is TGTGCCAGCAGTTTAAATAACGGTGAAGCTTTCTTT.

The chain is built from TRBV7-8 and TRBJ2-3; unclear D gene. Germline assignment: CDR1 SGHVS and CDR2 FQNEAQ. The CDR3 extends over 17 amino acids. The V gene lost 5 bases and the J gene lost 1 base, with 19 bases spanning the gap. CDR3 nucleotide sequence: TGTGCCAGCAGCCCCCGACCTGGAGCGCATCGCACAGATACGCAGTATTTT. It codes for CASSPRPGAHRTDTQYF.